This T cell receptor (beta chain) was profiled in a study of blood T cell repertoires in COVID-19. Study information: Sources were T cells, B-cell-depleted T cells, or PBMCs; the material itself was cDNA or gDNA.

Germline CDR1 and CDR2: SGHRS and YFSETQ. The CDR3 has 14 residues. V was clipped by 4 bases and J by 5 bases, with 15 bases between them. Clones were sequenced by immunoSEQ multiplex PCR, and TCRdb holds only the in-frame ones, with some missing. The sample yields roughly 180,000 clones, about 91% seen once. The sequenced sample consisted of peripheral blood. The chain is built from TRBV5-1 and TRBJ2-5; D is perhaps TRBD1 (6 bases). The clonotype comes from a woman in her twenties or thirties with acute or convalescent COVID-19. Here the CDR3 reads CASSRGQLGETQYF. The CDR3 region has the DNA TGCGCCAGCAGCCGAGGACAGTTAGGGGAGACCCAGTACTTC. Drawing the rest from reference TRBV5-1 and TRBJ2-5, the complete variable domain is KAGVTQTPRYLIKTRGQQVTLSCSPISGHRSVSWYQQTPGQGLQFLFEYFSETQRNKGNFPGRFSGRQFSNSRSEMNVSTLELGDSALYLCASSRGQLGETQYFGPGTRLLVL.